Given below is one T cell receptor (beta chain) in context. The antigen remains unidentified. The CDR3 covers 15 residues. Germline lookup yields CDR1 MNHEY and CDR2 SVGEGT. This entry belongs to a study of T cells expressing NK-cell markers. Study background: Each TCR beta repertoire originated in sorted T cells that were CD3+CD56+NKG2C+, CD3+CD56+NKG2C- or CD3+CD56-NKG2C+.

TCRdb reanalyzed the 5' RACE reads and collapses them to one entry per CDR3 protein, without DNA. The table for this sample gives approximately 460,000 distinct CDR3 sequences. The study, taken as a whole, reports: Dominant NKG2C+ clonotypes accounted for 1.0-7.0% of CD8+ T cells in about six donors.

The source of this sequence is a woman aged 18 to 75 in good health. The J gene is TRBJ2-5, the V gene TRBV6-2 or TRBV6-3; the D call from TCRdb, TRBD2, cannot be confirmed without DNA. Sequencing was done on a sample of blood T cells: a sorted CD56 or NKG2C T cell subset, CD4+ or CD8+ T cells, or bulk PBMC T cells (not recorded which). This CDR3 is CASTDLGLMRETQYF.